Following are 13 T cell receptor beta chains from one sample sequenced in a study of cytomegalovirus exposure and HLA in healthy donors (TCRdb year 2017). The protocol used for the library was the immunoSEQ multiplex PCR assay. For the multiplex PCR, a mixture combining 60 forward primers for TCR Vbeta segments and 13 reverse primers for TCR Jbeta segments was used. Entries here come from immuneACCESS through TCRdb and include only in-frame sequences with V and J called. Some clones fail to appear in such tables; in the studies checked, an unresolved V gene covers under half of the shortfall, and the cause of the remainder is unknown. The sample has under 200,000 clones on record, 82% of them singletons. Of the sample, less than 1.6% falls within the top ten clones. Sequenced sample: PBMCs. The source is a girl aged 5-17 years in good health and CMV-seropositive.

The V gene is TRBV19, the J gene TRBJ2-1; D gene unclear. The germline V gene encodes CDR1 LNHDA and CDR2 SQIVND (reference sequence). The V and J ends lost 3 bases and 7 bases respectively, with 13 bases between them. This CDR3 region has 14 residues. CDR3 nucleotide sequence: TGTGCCAGTAGTATGGGTGGGCCGTATAATGAGCAGTTCTTC. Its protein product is CASSMGGPYNEQFF.

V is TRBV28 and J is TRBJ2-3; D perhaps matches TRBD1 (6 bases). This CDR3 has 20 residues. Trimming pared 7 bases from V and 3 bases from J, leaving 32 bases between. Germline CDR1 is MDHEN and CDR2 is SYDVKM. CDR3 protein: CASTQGFRRDERRVTDTQYF. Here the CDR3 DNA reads TGTGCCAGCACCCAGGGGTTCCGTCGGGACGAGAGGCGAGTAACAGATACGCAGTATTTT.

CDR3 DNA: TGTGCCAGCAGCTTAGCTGGAGATTACGAGCAGTACTTC. Protein product: CASSLAGDYEQYF. The chain couples TRBV7-6 to TRBJ2-7; D gene uncertain. The V end lost 0 bases, the J end lost 4 bases, and 7 bases lay between the germline ends. In germline, CDR1 is SGHVS, CDR2 FNYEAQ. The CDR3 is 13 residues long.

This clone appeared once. CDR3 in amino acids: CATSRATLYTGELFF. The DNA for the CDR3 is TGTGCCACCAGCAGAGCTACACTATACACCGGGGAGCTGTTTTTT. The chain has TRBV15 and TRBJ2-2; D ambiguous. Germline CDR1 and CDR2: LNHNV and YYDKDF (reference sequence). The V gene lost 1 base and the J gene lost 3 bases, with 9 bases spanning the gap. CDR3 length equals 15 residues.

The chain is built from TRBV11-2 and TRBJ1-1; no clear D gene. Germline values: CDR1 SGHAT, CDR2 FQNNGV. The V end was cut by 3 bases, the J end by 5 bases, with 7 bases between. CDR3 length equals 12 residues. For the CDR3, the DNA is TGTGCCAGCAGCTTCGGGGTTACTGAAGCTTTCTTT. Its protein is CASSFGVTEAFF.

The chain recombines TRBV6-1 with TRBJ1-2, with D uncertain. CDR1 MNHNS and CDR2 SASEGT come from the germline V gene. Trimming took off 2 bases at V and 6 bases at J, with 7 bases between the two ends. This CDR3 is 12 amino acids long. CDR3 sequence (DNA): TGTGCCAGCAGTGAAAGCGGGCATGGCTACACCTTC. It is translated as CASSESGHGYTF.

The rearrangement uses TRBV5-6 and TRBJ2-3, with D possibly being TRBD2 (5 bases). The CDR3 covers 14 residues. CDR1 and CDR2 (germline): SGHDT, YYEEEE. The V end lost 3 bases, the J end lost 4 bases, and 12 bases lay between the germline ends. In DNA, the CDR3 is TGTGCCAGCAGCTCCCAGGAGGTACCAGATACGCAGTATTTT. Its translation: CASSSQEVPDTQYF.

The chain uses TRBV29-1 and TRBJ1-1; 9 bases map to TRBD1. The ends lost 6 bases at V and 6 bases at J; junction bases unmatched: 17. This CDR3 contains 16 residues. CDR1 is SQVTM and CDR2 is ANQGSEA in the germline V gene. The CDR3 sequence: CSVLGGQGFSWAEAFF. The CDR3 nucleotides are TGCAGCGTACTCGGGGGACAGGGATTTAGTTGGGCTGAAGCTTTCTTT.

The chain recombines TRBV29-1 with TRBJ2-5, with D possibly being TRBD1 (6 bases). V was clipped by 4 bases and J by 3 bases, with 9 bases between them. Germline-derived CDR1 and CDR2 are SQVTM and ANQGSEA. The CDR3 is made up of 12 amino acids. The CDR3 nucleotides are TGCAGCGTTGTGGGGGCAGAAGAGACCCAGTACTTC. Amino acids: CSVVGAEETQYF.

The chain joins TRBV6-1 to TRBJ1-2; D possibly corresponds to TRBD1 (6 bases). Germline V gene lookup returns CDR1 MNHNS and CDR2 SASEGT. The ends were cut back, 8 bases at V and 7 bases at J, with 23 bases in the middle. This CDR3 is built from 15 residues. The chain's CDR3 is CASGRGGAEFFGYTF. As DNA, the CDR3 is TGTGCCAGCGGCCGGGGGGGGGCAGAATTCTTTGGCTACACCTTC.

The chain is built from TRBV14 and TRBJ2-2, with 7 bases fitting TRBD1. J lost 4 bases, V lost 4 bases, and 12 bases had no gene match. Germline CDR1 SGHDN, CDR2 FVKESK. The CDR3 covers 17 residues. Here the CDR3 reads CASSRYTSGTATGELFF. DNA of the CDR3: TGTGCCAGCAGCCGATATACTTCCGGGACAGCCACCGGGGAGCTGTTTTTT.

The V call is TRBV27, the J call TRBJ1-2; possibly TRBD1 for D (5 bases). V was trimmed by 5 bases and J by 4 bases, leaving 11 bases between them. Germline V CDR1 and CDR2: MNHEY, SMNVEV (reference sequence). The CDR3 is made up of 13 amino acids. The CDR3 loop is CASSAGHSYGYTF. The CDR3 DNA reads TGTGCCAGCAGTGCCGGACATAGCTATGGCTACACCTTC.

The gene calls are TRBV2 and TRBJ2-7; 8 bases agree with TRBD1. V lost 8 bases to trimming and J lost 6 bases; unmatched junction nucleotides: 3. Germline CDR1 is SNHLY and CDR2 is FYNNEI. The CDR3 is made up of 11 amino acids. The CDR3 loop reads CASLTGAEQYF. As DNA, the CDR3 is TGTGCCAGCCTGACAGGGGCCGAGCAGTACTTC.